This T cell receptor beta chain was sequenced in a study of blood T cells in healthy people across ages. Study findings and constraints: The fall in TCR beta diversity per million T cells was roughly linear with age.

About this clonotype itself: The target antigen is unknown.

The CDR3 totals 13 residues. V lost 0 bases and J lost 6; bases outside the gene matches: 2. Germline loops: CDR1 DFQATT, CDR2 SNEGSKA (reference sequence). Then a second PCR, running about 7 to 11 cycles, was carried out with a sample-barcoded 5' primer and a J-beta primer mix. TCRdb used MiXCR to reprocess the 5' RACE reads, holding one entry per CDR3 protein. Of under 2,000,000 distinct CDR3 sequences in the sample, roughly 52% were seen once. The sequence came from a woman in her forties in good health. The chain links TRBV20-1 to TRBJ1-5, with 7 bases aligning to TRBD1. Material: blood. The chain's CDR3 is CSARDDRVQPQHF. The DNA for the CDR3 is TGCAGTGCTAGAGATGACAGGGTTCAGCCCCAGCATTTT.